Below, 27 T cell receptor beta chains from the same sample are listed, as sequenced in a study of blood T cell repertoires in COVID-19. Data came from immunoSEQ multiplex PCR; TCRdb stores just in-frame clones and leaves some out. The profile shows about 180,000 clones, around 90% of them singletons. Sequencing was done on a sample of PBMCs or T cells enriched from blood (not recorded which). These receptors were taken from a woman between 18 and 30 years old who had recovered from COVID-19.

CDR3 in DNA: TGTGCCAGCAGCATCCGACAGCTCTATGGCTACACCTTC. It is translated as CASSIRQLYGYTF. The chain uses TRBV7-8 and TRBJ1-2, with a weak D call TRBD1 (5 bases). The CDR3 runs to 13 residues. Per the germline V gene, CDR1 is SGHVS and CDR2 is FQNEAQ. Trimming pared 5 bases from V and 4 bases from J, leaving 11 bases between.

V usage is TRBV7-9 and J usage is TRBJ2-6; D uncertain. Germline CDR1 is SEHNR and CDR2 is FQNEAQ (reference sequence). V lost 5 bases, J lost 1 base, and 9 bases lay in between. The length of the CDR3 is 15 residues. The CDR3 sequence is CASSPPYSGANVLTF. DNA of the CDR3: TGTGCCAGCAGCCCCCCCTATTCTGGGGCCAACGTCCTGACTTTC.

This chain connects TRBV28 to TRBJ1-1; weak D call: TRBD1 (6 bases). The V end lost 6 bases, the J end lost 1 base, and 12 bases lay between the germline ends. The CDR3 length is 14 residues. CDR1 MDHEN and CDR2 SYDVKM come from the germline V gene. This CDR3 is CASSPRGGNTEAFF. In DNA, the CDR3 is TGTGCCAGCAGCCCCAGGGGTGGGAACACTGAAGCTTTCTTT.

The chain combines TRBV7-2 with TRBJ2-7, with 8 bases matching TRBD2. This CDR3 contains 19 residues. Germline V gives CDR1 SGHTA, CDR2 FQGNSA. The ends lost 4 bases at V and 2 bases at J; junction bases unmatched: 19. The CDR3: CASSYTPGALGGGPYEQYF. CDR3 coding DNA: TGTGCCAGCAGCTATACCCCGGGAGCCCTGGGCGGGGGGCCCTACGAGCAGTACTTC.

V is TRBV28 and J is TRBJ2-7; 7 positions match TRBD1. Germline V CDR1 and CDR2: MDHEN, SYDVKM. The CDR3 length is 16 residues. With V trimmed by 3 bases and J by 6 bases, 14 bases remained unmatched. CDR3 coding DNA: TGTGCCAGCAGTTTCTATTCCGGGGACAGCTTACCCGAGCAGTACTTC. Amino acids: CASSFYSGDSLPEQYF.

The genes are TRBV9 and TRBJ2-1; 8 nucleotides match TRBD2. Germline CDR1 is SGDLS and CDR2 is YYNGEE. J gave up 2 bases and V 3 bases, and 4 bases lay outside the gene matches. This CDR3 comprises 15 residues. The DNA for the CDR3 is TGTGCCAGCAGCGATAGCGGGGTGGCCTACAATGAGCAGTTCTTC. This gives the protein CASSDSGVAYNEQFF. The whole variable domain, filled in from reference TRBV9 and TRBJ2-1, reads DSGVTQTPKHLITATGQRVTLRCSPRSGDLSVYWYQQSLDQGLQFLIQYYNGEERAKGNILERFSAQQFPDLHSELNLSSLELGDSALYFCASSDSGVAYNEQFFGPGTRLTVL.

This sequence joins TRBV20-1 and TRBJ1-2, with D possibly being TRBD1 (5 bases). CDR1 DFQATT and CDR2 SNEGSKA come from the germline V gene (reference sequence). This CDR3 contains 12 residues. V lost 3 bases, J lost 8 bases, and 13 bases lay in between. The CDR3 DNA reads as TGCAGTGCTAGTAAGGGGTCAGGAGGCTACACCTTC. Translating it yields CSASKGSGGYTF.

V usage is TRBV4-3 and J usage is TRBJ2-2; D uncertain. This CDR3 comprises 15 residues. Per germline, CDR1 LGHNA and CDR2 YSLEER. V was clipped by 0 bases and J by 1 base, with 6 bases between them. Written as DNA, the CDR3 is TGCGCCAGCAGCCAAGAGGGCCGGAACACCGGGGAGCTGTTTTTT. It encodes CASSQEGRNTGELFF.

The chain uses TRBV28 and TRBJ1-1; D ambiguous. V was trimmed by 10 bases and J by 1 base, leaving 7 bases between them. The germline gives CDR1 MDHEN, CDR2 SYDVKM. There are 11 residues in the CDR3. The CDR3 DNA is TGTGCCACGGAGGAGAACACTGAAGCTTTCTTT. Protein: CATEENTEAFF.

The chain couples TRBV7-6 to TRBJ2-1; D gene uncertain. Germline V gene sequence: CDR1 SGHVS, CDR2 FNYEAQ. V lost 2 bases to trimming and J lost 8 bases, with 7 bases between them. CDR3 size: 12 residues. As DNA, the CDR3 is TGTGCCAGCAGCTTACAGGTTTATGAGCAGTTCTTC. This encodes CASSLQVYEQFF. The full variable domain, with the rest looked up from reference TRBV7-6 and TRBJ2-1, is GAGVSQSPRYKVTKRGQDVALRCDPISGHVSLYWYRQALGQGPEFLTYFNYEAQQDKSGLPNDRFSAERPEGSISTLTIQRTEQRDSAMYRCASSLQVYEQFFGPGTRLTVL.

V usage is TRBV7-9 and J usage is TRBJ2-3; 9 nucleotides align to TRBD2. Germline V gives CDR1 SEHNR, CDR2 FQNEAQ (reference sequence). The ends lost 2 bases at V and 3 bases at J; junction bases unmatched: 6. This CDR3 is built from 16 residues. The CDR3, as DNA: TGTGCCAGCAGCTTACCAGCGGGGGGCCTGACAGATACGCAGTATTTT. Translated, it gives CASSLPAGGLTDTQYF.

The CDR3: CASSLEIQTNYGYTF. Written as DNA, the CDR3 is TGCGCCAGCAGCTTGGAGATACAGACTAACTATGGCTACACCTTC. This chain uses TRBV5-1 with TRBJ1-2; D ambiguous. The CDR3 has 15 residues. The germline V gene encodes CDR1 SGHRS and CDR2 YFSETQ. V was cut by 0 bases and J by 0 bases, with 9 bases left in between.

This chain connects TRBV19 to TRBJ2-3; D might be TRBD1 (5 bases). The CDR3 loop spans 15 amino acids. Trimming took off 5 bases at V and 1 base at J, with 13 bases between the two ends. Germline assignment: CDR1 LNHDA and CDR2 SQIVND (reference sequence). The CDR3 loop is CASSARVRGTDTQYF. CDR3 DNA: TGTGCCAGTAGTGCCAGGGTCAGAGGCACAGATACGCAGTATTTT.

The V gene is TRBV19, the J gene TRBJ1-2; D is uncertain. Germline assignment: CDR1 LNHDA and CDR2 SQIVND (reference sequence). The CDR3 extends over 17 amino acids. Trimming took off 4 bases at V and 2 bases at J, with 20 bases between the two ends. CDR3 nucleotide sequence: TGTGCCAGTAGTACCGCTGATGGCCTACCCGGGAACTATGGCTACACCTTC. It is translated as CASSTADGLPGNYGYTF. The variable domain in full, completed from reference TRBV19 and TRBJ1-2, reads DGGITQSPKYLFRKEGQNVTLSCEQNLNHDAMYWYRQDPGQGLRLIYYSQIVNDFQKGDIAEGYSVSREKKESFPLTVTSAQKNPTAFYLCASSTADGLPGNYGYTFGSGTRLTVV.

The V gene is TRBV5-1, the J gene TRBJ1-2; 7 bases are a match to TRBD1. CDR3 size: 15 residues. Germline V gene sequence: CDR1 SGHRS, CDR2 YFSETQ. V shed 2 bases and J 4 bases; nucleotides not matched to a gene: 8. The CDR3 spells CASSFTPTGSYGYTF. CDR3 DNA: TGCGCCAGCAGCTTCACACCGACAGGGAGCTATGGCTACACCTTC.

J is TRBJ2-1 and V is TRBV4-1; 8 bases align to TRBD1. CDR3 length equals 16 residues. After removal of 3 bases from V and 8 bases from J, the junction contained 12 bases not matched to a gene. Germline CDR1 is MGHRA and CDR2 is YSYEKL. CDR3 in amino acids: CASSQPPGQVPHEQFF. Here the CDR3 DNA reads TGCGCCAGCAGCCAGCCCCCGGGACAGGTTCCCCATGAGCAGTTCTTC.

This CDR3 reads CASPPADRETYEQYF. The CDR3 coding sequence is TGTGCCAGCCCACCCGCGGACAGGGAGACCTACGAGCAGTACTTC. V gene TRBV6-8 combines with J gene TRBJ2-7; 8 nucleotides match TRBD1. This CDR3 is 15 amino acids long. The germline gives CDR1 MNHGY, CDR2 SAAAGT. Losses at the gene ends were 8 bases for V and 2 bases for J; bases not matched to a gene: 11.

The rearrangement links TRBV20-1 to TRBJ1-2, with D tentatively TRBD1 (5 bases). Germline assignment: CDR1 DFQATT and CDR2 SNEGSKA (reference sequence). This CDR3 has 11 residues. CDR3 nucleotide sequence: TGCAGCTGGGGGGGGGTATTTGGCTACACCTTC. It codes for CSWGGVFGYTF.

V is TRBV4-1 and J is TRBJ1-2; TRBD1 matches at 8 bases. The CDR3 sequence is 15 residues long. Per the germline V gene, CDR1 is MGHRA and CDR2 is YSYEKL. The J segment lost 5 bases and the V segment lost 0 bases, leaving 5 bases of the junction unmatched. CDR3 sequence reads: CASSQDRDRRYGYTF. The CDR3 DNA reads TGCGCCAGCAGCCAAGATCGGGACAGGCGATATGGCTACACCTTC.

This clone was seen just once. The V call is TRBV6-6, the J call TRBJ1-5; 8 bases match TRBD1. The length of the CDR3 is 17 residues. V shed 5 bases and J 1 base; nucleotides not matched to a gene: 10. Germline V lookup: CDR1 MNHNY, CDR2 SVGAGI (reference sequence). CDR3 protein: CASSRTRQGLSNQPQHF. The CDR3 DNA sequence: TGTGCCAGCAGTCGCACAAGACAGGGGCTCAGCAATCAGCCCCAGCATTTT.

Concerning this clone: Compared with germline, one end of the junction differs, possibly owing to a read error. Here the CDR3 reads CASTEDLTQGFRGYTF. DNA of the CDR3: TGTGCCAGCACTGAAGACCTTACTCAGGGATTTAGGGGCTACACCTTC. This chain joins TRBV6-1 and TRBJ1-2; weak D call: TRBD1 (5 bases). CDR1 is MNHNS, CDR2 SASEGT, per germline. The CDR3 extends over 16 amino acids.

The CDR3 DNA follows: TGTGCCAGCGGACGGGAGGTTGGGAACACTGAAGCTTTCTTT. Residues: CASGREVGNTEAFF. The chain couples TRBV11-2 to TRBJ1-1, with D hard to call. The V end was cut by 8 bases, the J end by 1 base, with 14 bases between. Germline V gene sequence: CDR1 SGHAT, CDR2 FQNNGV. This CDR3 comprises 14 residues.

CDR3 sequence (DNA): TGTGCCAGCAGCCGCCCTCGGTCTGAAACTTCCTACAATGAGCAGTTCTTC. Encoded protein: CASSRPRSETSYNEQFF. This chain joins TRBV5-4 and TRBJ2-1; D is unclear. V was shortened by 4 bases and J by 1 base, with 18 bases between the two germline ends. Germline V gene sequence: CDR1 SGHNT, CDR2 YYREEE (reference sequence). The CDR3 runs 17 residues.

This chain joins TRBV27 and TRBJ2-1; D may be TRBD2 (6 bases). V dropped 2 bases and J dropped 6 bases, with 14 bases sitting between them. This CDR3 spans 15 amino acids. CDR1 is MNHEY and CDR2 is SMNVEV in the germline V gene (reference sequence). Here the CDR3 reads CASSLGFGGGNEQFF. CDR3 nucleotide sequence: TGTGCCAGCAGTTTAGGGTTCGGGGGAGGCAATGAGCAGTTCTTC.

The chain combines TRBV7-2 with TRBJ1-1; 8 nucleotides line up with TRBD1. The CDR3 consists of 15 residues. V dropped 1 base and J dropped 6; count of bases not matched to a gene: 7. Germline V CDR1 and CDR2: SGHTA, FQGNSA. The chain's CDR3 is CASSLEDREIPEAFF. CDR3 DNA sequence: TGTGCCAGCAGCTTAGAGGACAGGGAAATTCCTGAAGCTTTCTTT.

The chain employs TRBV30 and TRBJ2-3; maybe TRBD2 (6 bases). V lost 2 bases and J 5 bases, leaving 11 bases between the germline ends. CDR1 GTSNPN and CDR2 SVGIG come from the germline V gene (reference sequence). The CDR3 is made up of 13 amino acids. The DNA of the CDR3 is TGTGCCTGGAGTCCCTCGGGGGAAGATACGCAGTATTTT. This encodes CAWSPSGEDTQYF.

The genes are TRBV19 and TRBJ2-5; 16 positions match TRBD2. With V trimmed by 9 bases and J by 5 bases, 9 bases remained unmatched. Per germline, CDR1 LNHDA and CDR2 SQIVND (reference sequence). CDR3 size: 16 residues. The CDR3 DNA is TGTGCCAGCTCCGGGACTAGCGGGAGGGCTCTGGAGACCCAGTACTTC. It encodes CASSGTSGRALETQYF.